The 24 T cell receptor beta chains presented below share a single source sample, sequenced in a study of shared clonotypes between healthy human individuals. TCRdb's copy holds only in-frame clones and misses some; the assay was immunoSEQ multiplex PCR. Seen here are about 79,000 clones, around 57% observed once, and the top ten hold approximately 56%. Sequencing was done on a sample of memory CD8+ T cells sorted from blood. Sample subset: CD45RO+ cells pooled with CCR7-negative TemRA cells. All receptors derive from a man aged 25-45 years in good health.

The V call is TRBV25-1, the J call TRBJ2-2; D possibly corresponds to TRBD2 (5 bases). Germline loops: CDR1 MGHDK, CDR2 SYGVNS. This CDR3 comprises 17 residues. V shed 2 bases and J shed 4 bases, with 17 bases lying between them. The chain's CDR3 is CASSEGSGVRGTGELFF. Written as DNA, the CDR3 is TGTGCCAGCAGTGAAGGGTCCGGGGTTCGGGGCACCGGGGAGCTGTTTTTT.

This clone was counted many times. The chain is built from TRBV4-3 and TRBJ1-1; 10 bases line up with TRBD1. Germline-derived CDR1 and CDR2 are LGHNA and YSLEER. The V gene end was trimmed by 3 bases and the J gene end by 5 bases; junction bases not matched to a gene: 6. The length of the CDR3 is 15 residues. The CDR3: CASSQRQGARTEAFF. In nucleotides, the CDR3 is TGCGCCAGCAGCCAGCGACAGGGGGCCAGGACTGAAGCTTTCTTT.

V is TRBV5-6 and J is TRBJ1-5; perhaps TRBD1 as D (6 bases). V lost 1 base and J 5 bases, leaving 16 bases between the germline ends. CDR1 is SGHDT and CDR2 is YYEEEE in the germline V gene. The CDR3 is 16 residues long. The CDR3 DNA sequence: TGTGCCAGCAGCTTGTCCGGGACATGGTTTGATCAGCCCCAGCATTTT. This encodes CASSLSGTWFDQPQHF.

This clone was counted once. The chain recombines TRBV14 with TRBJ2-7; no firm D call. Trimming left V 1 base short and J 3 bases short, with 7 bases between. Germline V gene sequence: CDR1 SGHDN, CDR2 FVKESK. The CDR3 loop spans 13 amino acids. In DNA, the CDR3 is TGTGCCAGCAGCCAAGCCGGAATCTACGAGCAGTACTTC. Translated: CASSQAGIYEQYF.

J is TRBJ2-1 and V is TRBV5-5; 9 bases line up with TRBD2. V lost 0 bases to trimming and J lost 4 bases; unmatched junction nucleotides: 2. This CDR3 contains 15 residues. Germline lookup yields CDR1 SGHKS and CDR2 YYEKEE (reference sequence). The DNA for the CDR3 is TGTGCCAGCAGCTTGGCGCTAGCGGGGTACAATGAGCAGTTCTTC. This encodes CASSLALAGYNEQFF.

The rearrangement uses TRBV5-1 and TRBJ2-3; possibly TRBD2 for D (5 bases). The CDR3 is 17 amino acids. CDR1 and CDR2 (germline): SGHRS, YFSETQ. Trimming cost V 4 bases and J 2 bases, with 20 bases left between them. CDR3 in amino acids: CASSPAHGAGNTDTQYF. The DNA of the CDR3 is TGCGCCAGCAGCCCCGCCCACGGTGCGGGCAACACAGATACGCAGTATTTT.

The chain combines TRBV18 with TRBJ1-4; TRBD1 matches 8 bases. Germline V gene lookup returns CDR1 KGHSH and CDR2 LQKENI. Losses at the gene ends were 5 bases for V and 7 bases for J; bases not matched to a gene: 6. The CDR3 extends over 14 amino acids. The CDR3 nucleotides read TGTGCCAGCTCATCCGGACAGGGACTTGAAAAACTGTTTTTT. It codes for CASSSGQGLEKLFF.

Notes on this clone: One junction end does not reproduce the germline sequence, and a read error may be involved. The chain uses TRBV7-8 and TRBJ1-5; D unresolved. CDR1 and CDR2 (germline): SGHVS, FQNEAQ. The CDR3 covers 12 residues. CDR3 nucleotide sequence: TGTGCCAGCAGCTTAGGCAACCAGCCCCAGCATTTT. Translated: CASSLGNQPQHF.

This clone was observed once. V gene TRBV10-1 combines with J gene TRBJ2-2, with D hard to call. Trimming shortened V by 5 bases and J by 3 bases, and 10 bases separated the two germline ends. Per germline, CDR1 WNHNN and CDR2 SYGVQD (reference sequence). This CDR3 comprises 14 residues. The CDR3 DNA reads TGCGCCAGCAGTTCACGGGTGGACACCGGGGAGCTGTTTTTT. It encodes CASSSRVDTGELFF.

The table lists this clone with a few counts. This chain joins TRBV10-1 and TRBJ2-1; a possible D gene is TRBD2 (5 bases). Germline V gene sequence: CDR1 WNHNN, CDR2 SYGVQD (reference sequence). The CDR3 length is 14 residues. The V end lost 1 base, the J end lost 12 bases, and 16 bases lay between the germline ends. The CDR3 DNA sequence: TGCGCCAGCAGTGAGTTGGAGGACCCTCGGGCGCAGTTCTTC. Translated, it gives CASSELEDPRAQFF.

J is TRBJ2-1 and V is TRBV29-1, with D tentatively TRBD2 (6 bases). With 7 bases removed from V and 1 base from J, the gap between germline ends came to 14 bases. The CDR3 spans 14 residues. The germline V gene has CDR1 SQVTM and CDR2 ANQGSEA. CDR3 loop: CSADLSGSYNEQFF. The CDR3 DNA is TGCAGCGCCGACCTCAGCGGGTCCTACAATGAGCAGTTCTTC.

As DNA, the CDR3 is TGTGCCAGCAGCTCCCGTCAGGTTAAAAGGACCGGGGAGCTGTTTTTT. This encodes CASSSRQVKRTGELFF. The chain recombines TRBV7-8 with TRBJ2-2; unclear D gene. Germline V CDR1 and CDR2: SGHVS, FQNEAQ. The V end lost 4 bases, the J end lost 5 bases, and 17 bases lay between the germline ends. CDR3 length: 16 amino acids.

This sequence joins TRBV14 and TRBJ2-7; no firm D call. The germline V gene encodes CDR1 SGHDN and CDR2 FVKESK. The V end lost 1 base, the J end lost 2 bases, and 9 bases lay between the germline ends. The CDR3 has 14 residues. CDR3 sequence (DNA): TGTGCCAGCAGCCAAGCCGGTCTTACCTACGAGCAGTACTTC. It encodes CASSQAGLTYEQYF.

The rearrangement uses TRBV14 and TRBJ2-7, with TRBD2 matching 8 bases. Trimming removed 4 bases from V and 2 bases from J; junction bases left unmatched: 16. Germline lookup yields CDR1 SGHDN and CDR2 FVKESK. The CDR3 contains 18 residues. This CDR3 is CASSPSEWWAGGTYEQYF. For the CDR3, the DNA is TGTGCCAGCAGCCCAAGCGAGTGGTGGGCGGGAGGTACCTACGAGCAGTACTTC.

CDR3 sequence (DNA): TGTGCCAGCACCCACGGGACTACCTACGAGCAGTACTTC. It codes for CASTHGTTYEQYF. V is TRBV28 and J is TRBJ2-7; 7 nucleotides match TRBD2. This CDR3 is built from 13 residues. The J segment lost 2 bases and the V segment lost 7 bases, leaving 5 bases of the junction unmatched. The V gene's germline CDR1 is MDHEN and CDR2 SYDVKM.

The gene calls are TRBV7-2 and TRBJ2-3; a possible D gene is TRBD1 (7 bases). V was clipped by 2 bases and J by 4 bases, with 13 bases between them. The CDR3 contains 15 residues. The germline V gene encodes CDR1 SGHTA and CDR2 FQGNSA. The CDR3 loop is CASSLHRGGADTQYF. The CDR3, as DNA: TGTGCCAGCAGCTTACACAGGGGAGGTGCAGATACGCAGTATTTT.

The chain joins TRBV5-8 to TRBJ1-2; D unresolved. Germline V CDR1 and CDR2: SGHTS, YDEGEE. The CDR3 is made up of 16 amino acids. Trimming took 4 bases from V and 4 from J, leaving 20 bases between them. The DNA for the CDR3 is TGTGCCAGCAGCATATGGTTCCGGGGTACACGCTATGGCTACACCTTC. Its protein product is CASSIWFRGTRYGYTF.

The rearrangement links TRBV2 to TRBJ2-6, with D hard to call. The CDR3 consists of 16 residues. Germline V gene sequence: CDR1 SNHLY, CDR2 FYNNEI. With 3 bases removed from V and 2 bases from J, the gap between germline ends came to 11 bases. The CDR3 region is CASSDARLAGANVLTF. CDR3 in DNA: TGTGCCAGCAGTGACGCCAGGCTGGCTGGGGCCAACGTCCTGACTTTC.

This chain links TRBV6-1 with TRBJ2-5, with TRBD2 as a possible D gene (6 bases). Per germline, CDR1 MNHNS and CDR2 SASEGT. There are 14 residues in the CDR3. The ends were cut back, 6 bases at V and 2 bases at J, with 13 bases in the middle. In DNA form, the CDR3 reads TGTGCCAGCAGACTCCGGGACTGGCAAGAGACCCAGTACTTC. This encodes CASRLRDWQETQYF.

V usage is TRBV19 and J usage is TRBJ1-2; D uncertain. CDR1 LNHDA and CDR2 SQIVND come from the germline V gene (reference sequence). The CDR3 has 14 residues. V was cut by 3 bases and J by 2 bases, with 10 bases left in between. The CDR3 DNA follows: TGTGCCAGTAGTATTGGAGCAGTCAACTATGGCTACACCTTC. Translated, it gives CASSIGAVNYGYTF. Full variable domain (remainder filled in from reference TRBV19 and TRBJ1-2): DGGITQSPKYLFRKEGQNVTLSCEQNLNHDAMYWYRQDPGQGLRLIYYSQIVNDFQKGDIAEGYSVSREKKESFPLTVTSAQKNPTAFYLCASSIGAVNYGYTFGSGTRLTVV.

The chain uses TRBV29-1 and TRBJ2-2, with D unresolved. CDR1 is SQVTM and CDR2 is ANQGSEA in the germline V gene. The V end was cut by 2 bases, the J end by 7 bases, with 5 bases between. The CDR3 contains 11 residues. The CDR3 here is CSVEIGGELFF. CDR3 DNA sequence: TGCAGCGTTGAAATCGGCGGGGAGCTGTTTTTT.

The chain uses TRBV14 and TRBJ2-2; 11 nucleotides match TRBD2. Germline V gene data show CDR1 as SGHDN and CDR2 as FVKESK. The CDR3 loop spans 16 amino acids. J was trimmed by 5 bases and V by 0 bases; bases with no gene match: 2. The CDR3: CASSQDLAGGTGELFF. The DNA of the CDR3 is TGTGCCAGCAGCCAAGATCTAGCGGGAGGTACCGGGGAGCTGTTTTTT.

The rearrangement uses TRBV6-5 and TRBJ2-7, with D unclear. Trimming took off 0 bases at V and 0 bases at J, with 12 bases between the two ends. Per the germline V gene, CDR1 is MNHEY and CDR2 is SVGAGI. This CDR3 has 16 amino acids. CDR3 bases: TGTGCCAGCAGTTACTCCCTGACCCCGAGCTCCTACGAGCAGTACTTC. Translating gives CASSYSLTPSSYEQYF.

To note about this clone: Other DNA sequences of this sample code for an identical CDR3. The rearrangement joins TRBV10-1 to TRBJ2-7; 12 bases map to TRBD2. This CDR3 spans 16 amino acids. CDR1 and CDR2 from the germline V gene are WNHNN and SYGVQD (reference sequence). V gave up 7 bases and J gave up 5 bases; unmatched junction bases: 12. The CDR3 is CASKTSGSFGVHEQYF. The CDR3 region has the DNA TGCGCCAGCAAGACTAGCGGGAGTTTCGGCGTGCACGAGCAGTACTTC.